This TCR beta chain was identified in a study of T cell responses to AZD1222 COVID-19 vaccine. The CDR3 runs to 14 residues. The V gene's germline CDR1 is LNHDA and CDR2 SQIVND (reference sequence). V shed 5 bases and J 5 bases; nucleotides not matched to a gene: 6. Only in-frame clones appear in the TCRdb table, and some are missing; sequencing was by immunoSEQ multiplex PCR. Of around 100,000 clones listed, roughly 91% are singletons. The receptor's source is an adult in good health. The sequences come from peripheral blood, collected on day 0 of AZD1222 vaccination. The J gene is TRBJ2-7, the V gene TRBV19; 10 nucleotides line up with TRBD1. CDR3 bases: TGTGCCAGTAGTTTCCGGGACAGGGGTGACGAGCAGTACTTC. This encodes CASSFRDRGDEQYF.